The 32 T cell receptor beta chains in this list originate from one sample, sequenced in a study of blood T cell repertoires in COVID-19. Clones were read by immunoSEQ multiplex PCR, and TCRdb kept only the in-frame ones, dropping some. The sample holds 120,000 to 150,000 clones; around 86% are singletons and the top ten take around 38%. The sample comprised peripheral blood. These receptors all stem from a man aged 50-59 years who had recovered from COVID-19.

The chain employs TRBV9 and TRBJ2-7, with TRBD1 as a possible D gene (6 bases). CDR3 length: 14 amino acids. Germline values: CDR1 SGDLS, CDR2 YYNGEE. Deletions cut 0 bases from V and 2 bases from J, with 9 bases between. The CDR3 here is CASSVGQGTYEQYF. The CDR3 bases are TGTGCCAGCAGCGTAGGGCAGGGGACCTACGAGCAGTACTTC.

The CDR3 DNA reads TGCGCCAGCAGCCAAGATCCACATACGACAGGACCAACTAATGAAAAACTGTTTTTT. Translating it yields CASSQDPHTTGPTNEKLFF. The chain links TRBV4-1 to TRBJ1-4, with D tentatively TRBD1 (6 bases). Germline V lookup: CDR1 MGHRA, CDR2 YSYEKL. Trimming took 0 bases from V and 0 from J, leaving 17 bases between them. The CDR3 sequence is 19 residues long.

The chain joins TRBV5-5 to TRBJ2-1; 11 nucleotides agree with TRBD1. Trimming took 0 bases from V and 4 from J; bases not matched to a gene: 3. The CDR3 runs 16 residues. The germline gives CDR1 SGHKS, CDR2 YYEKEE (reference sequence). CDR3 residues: CASSLAGTGGYNEQFF. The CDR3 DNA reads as TGTGCCAGCAGCTTGGCCGGGACAGGGGGATACAATGAGCAGTTCTTC.

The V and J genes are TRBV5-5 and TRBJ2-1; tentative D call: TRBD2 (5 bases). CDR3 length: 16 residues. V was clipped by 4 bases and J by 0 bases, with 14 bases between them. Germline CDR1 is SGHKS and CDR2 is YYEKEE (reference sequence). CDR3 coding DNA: TGTGCCAGCAGCCCGCGAGGGCCAAGCTCCTACAATGAGCAGTTCTTC. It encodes CASSPRGPSSYNEQFF.

The CDR3 bases are TGTGCCAGCAGCTCCGGGGTGCCGCTCAATAATTCACCCCTCCACTTT. Protein product: CASSSGVPLNNSPLHF. This chain connects TRBV7-8 to TRBJ1-6; no definite D call. V was cut by 4 bases and J by 5 bases, with 15 bases left in between. The CDR3 is 16 amino acids. The V gene's germline CDR1 is SGHVS and CDR2 FQNEAQ.

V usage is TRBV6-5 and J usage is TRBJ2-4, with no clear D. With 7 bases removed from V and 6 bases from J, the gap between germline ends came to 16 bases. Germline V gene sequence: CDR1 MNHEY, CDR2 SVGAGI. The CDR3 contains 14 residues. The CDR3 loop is CASKTLGEGNIQYF. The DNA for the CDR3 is TGTGCCAGCAAAACCCTGGGCGAAGGAAACATTCAGTACTTC.

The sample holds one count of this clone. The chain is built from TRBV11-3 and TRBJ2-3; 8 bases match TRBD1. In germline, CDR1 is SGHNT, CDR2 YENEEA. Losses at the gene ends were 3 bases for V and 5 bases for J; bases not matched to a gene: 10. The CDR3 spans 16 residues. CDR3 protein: CASSFRTGGTGDTQYF. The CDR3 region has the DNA TGTGCCAGCAGCTTCCGCACAGGGGGAACTGGAGATACGCAGTATTTT.

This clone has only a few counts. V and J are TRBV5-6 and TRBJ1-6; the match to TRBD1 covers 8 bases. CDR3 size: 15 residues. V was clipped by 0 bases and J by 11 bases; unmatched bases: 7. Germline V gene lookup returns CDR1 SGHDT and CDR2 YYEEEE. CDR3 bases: TGTGCCAGCAGCTTGGAGAGGACAGGGCGAACACCCCTCCACTTT. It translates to CASSLERTGRTPLHF. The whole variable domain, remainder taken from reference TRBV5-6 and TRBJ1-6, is DAGVTQSPTHLIKTRGQQVTLRCSPKSGHDTVSWYQQALGQGPQFIFQYYEEEERQRGNFPDRFSGHQFPNYSSELNVNALLLGDSALYLCASSLERTGRTPLHFGNGTRLTVT.

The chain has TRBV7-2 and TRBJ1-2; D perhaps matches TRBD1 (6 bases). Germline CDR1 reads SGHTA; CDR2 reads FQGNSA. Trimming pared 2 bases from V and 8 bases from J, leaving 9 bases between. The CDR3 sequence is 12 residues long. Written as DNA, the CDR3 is TGTGCCAGCAGCTTACCAGGGGAGGGCTACACCTTC. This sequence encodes CASSLPGEGYTF. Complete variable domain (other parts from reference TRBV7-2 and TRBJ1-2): GAGVSQSPSNKVTEKGKDVELRCDPISGHTALYWYRQSLGQGLEFLIYFQGNSAPDKSGLPSDRFSAERTGGSVSTLTIQRTQQEDSAVYLCASSLPGEGYTFGSGTRLTVV.

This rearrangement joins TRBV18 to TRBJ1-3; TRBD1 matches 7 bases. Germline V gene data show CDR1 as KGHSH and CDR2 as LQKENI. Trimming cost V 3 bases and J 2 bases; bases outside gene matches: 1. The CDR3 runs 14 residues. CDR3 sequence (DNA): TGTGCCAGCTCACCGACAGGGACTGGAAACACCATATATTTT. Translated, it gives CASSPTGTGNTIYF.

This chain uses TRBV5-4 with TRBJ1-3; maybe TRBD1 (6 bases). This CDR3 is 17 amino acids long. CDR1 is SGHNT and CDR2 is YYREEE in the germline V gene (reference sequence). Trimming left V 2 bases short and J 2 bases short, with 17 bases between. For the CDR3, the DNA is TGTGCCAGCAGCTTCGGTGGCAGGGGCCCTCCTGGAAACACCATATATTTT. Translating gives CASSFGGRGPPGNTIYF.

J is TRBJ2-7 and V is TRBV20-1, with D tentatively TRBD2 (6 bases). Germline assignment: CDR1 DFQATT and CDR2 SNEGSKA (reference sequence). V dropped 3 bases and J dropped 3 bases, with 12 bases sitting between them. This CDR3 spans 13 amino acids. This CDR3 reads CSASTGGFYEQYF. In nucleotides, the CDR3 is TGCAGTGCTAGTACAGGAGGGTTCTACGAGCAGTACTTC.

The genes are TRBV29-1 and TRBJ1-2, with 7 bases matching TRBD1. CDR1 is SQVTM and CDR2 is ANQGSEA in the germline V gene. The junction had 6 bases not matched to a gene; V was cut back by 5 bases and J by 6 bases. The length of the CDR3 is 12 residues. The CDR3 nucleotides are TGCAGCGTTCTCGGGCAGGGGGATGGCTACACCTTC. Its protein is CSVLGQGDGYTF.

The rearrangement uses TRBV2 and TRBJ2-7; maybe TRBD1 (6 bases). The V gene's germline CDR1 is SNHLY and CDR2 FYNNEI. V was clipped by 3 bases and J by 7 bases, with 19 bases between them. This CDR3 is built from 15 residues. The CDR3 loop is CASSEEAAGVGEQYF. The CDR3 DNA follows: TGTGCCAGCAGTGAGGAGGCGGCAGGGGTGGGGGAGCAGTACTTC.

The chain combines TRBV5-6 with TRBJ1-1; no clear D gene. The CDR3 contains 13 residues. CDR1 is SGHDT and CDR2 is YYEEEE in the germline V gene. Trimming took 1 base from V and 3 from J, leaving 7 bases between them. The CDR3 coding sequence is TGTGCCAGCAGCTTGAGAGGAGACACTGAAGCTTTCTTT. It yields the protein CASSLRGDTEAFF.

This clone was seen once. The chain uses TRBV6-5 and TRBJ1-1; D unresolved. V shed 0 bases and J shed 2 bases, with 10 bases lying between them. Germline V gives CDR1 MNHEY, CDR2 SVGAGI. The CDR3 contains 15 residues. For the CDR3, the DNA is TGTGCCAGCAGTTACTCGTTCGGGGTAAACACTGAAGCTTTCTTT. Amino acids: CASSYSFGVNTEAFF.

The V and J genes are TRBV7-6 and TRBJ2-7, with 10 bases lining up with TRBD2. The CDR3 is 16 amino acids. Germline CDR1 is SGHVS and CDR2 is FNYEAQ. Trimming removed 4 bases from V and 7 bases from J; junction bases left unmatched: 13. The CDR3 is CASSSDTSGELWEQYF. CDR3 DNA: TGTGCCAGCAGCTCAGACACTAGCGGGGAGCTTTGGGAGCAGTACTTC.

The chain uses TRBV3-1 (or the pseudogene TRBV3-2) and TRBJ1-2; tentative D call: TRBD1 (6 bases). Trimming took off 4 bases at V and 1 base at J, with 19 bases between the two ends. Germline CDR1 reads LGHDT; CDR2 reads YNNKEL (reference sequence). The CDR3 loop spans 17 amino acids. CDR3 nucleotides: TGTGCCAGCAGCCCCAGCGTAGGGGGGGTACTTAACTATGGCTACACCTTC. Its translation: CASSPSVGGVLNYGYTF.

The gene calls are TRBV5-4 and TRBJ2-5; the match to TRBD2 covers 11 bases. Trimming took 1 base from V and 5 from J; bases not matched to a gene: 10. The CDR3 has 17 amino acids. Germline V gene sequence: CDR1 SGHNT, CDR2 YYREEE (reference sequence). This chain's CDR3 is CASSLRLGLAGGETQYF. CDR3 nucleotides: TGTGCCAGCAGCTTGCGGTTAGGACTAGCGGGCGGGGAGACCCAGTACTTC.

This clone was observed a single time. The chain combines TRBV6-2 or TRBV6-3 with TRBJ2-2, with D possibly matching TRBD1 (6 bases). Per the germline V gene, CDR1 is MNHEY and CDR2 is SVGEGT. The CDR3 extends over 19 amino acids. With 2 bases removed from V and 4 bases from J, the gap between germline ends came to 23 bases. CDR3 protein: CASSYNVREQGLGTGELFF. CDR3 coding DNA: TGTGCCAGCAGTTACAACGTCCGCGAGCAGGGGTTGGGCACCGGGGAGCTGTTTTTT.

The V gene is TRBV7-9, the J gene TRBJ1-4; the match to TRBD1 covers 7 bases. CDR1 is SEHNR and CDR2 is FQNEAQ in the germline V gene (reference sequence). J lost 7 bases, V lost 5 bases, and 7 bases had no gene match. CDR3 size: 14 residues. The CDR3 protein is CASSPDRAGEKLFF. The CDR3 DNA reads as TGTGCCAGCAGCCCAGACAGGGCAGGTGAAAAACTGTTTTTT.

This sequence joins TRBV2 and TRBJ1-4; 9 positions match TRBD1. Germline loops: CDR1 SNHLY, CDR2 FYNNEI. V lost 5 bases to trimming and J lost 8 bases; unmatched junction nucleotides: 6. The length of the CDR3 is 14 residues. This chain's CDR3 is CASSLDRGREKLFF. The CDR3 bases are TGTGCCAGCAGTCTGGACAGGGGAAGAGAAAAACTGTTTTTT.

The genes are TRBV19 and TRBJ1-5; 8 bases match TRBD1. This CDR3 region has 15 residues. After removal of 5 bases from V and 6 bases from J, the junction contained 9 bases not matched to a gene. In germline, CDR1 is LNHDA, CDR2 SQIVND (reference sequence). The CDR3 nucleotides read TGTGCCAGTAGTCCGGACAGGGCGGGGACTCAGCCCCAGCATTTT. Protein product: CASSPDRAGTQPQHF.

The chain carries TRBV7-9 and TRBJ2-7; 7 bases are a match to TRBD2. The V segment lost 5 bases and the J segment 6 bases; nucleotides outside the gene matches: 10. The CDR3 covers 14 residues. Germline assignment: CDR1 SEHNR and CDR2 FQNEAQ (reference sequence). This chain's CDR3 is CASSSGTPASEQYF. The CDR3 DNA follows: TGTGCCAGCAGCAGCGGGACCCCCGCCTCCGAGCAGTACTTC.

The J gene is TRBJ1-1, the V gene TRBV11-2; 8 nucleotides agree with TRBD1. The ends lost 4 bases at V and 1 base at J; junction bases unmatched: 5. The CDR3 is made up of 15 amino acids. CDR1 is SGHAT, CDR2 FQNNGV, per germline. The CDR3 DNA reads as TGTGCCAGCAGCTCGTCGGACAGGGCGAACACTGAAGCTTTCTTT. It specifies CASSSSDRANTEAFF.

The CDR3 DNA is TGTGCCAGCAGCCCCCGTGAGCTGGAGGGACAGTTCTTC. Amino acid sequence: CASSPRELEGQFF. The chain links TRBV3-1 (or the pseudogene TRBV3-2) to TRBJ2-1, with D tentatively TRBD2 (6 bases). V lost 4 bases, J lost 13 bases, and 17 bases lay in between. This CDR3 spans 13 amino acids. The germline V gene encodes CDR1 LGHDT and CDR2 YNNKEL (reference sequence).

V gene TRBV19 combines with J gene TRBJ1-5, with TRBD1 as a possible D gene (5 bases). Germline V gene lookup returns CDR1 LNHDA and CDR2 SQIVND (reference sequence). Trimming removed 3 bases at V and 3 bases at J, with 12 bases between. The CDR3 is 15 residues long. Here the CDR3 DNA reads TGTGCCAGTAGTATCGCGGGGACCCCCAATCAGCCCCAGCATTTT. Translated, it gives CASSIAGTPNQPQHF.

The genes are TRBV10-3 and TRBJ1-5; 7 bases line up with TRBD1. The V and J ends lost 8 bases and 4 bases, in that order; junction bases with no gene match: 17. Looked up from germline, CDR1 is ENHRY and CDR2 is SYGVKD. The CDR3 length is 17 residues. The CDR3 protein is CAILRGSDRSFNQPQHF. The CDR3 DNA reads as TGTGCCATCCTTCGGGGGTCGGACAGGAGCTTTAATCAGCCCCAGCATTTT.

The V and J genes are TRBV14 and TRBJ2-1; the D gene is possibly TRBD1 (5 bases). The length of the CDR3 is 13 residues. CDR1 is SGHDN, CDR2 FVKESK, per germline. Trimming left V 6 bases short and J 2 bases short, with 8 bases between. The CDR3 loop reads CASRRGAYNEQFF. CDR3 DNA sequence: TGTGCCAGCAGAAGGGGTGCCTACAATGAGCAGTTCTTC. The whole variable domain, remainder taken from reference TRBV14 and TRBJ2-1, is EAGVTQFPSHSVIEKGQTVTLRCDPISGHDNLYWYRRVMGKEIKFLLHFVKESKQDESGMPNNRFLAERTGGTYSTLKVQPAELEDSGVYFCASRRGAYNEQFFGPGTRLTVL.

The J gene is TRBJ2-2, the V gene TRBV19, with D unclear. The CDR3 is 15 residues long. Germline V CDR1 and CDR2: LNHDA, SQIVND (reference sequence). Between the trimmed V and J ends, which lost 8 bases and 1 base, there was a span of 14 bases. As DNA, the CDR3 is TGTGCCAGTGCCCGAGTCCGCCTGAACACCGGGGAGCTGTTTTTT. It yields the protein CASARVRLNTGELFF.

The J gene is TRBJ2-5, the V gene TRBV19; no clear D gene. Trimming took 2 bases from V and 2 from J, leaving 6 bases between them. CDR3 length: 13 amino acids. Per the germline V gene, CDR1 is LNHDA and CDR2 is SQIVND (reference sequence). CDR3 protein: CASSIQVQETQYF. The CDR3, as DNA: TGTGCCAGTAGTATACAGGTTCAAGAGACCCAGTACTTC.

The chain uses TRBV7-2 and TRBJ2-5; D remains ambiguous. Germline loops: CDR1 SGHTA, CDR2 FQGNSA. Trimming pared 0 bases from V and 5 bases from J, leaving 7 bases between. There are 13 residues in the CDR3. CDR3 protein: CASSLAALETQYF. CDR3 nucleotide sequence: TGTGCCAGCAGCTTAGCGGCTTTGGAGACCCAGTACTTC.